This T cell receptor beta chain was obtained from a study of shared clonotypes between healthy human individuals. The study, taken as a whole, reports: When compared with the clonotypes that were shared by all four sorted-subset donors, the non-shared clonotypes turned out to have lower generation probabilities. As a rule, naive subsets had a larger estimated richness than memory subsets.

CD4+ cell separation produced CD45RA+ naive and CD45RA-negative memory subsets. CDR1 is SGHRS, CDR2 YFSETQ, per germline. Trimming took off 1 base at V and 6 bases at J, with 8 bases between the two ends. The CDR3 has 14 amino acids. As for this clone: Its antigen is as yet unknown.

Researchers ran the assay at a deep level. Assay: immunoSEQ multiplex PCR; the TCRdb copy retains only in-frame clones and omits some. The sample carries 2 million to 2.5 million clones, 90% to 96% recorded once. This TCR was sampled from a man aged 18 to 30 in good health. What was sequenced was naive CD4+ T cells sorted from blood. Subset defined: CD45RA+ positively selected. V gene TRBV5-1 combines with J gene TRBJ1-6; D remains unclear. CDR3 sequence reads: CASSLPRPNSPLHF. The CDR3 DNA reads as TGCGCCAGCAGCTTGCCTCGCCCTAATTCACCCCTCCACTTT.